Below, 5 T cell receptor beta chains from the same sample are listed, as sequenced in a study of beta chain features in type 1 diabetes. The authors reverse transcribed all of the isolated RNA, so sequencing captured expressed TCRB transcripts. Data came from immunoSEQ multiplex PCR; TCRdb stores just in-frame clones and leaves some out. The sample comprises some 700,000 clones, 13% of which are singletons, and less than 0.025% rests with the top ten. Their cognate antigens are unknown. Study-wide points: For Type 1 diabetes patients, all four CD4+ subsets carried TCRB CDR3s that were moderately but significantly shorter.

The sequencing sample was made of naive CD4+ T cells from blood. The receptor set was obtained from a man aged 18 to 30 with type 1 diabetes.

This clone was observed a few times. The CDR3, as DNA: TGTGCCATCAGTTCGAGGGACAGGGGGCGAGATACGCAGTATTTT. This codes for CAISSRDRGRDTQYF. This chain uses TRBV10-3 with TRBJ2-3, with 12 bases identical to TRBD1. The V gene's germline CDR1 is ENHRY and CDR2 SYGVKD. Trimming at V came to 5 bases and at J to 5 bases, leaving 5 bases not matched to a gene. The CDR3 totals 15 residues.

The CDR3 DNA sequence: TGTGCCAGCAGCAAAGGAGGCCTTGCGGACAGGGTTGGTGAAAAACTGTTTTTT. It encodes CASSKGGLADRVGEKLFF. The gene calls are TRBV11-3 and TRBJ1-4, with TRBD1 matching 8 bases. With V trimmed by 5 bases and J by 7 bases, 18 bases remained unmatched. This CDR3 region has 18 residues. The germline V gene has CDR1 SGHNT and CDR2 YENEEA.

The rearrangement uses TRBV4-2 and TRBJ2-1, with 12 bases that match TRBD2. Germline lookup yields CDR1 LGHNA and CDR2 YNFKEQ. Losses at the gene ends were 0 bases for V and 5 bases for J; bases not matched to a gene: 8. CDR3 length: 18 residues. CDR3: CASSQDRGTSGYNNEQFF. The CDR3 DNA sequence: TGTGCCAGCAGCCAAGATCGGGGGACTAGCGGGTATAACAATGAGCAGTTCTTC.

The V gene is TRBV29-1, the J gene TRBJ1-1, with TRBD1 matching 8 bases. Germline V CDR1 and CDR2: SQVTM, ANQGSEA. The CDR3 has 14 amino acids. The V and J ends lost 6 bases and 5 bases, in that order; junction bases with no gene match: 11. CDR3 loop: CSVENDRGWTEAFF. The CDR3 DNA is TGCAGCGTAGAAAATGACAGGGGATGGACTGAAGCTTTCTTT.

CDR3 bases: TGCGCCAGCAGCTCGGACCGGGAGTACGAGCAGTACTTC. Translating gives CASSSDREYEQYF. The chain employs TRBV5-1 and TRBJ2-7; D perhaps matches TRBD2 (6 bases). CDR1 SGHRS and CDR2 YFSETQ come from the germline V gene. The CDR3 is 13 amino acids. Trimming cost V 3 bases and J 4 bases, with 11 bases left between them.